These 11 T cell receptor beta chains were all obtained from the same sample, sequenced in a study of blood T cell repertoires in COVID-19. Sequencing used immunoSEQ multiplex PCR; TCRdb keeps in-frame clones, though not all of them. In the table there are some 80,000 clones, about four fifths of which are singletons. Sequenced: peripheral blood. These receptors were taken from an elderly woman with active or convalescent COVID-19.

This chain uses TRBV21-1 with TRBJ2-3; the table's D gene call, TRBD1, was not cross checked with the DNA. TRBV21-1 is termed a pseudogene. The CDR3 is made up of 13 amino acids. CDR3 sequence reads: CASSTGCGDTQYF. CDR3 coding DNA: TGTGCCAGCAGCACAGGGTGTGGGGATACGCAGTATTTT.

Notes on this clone: Other DNA variants within this sample encode the same CDR3. The chain uses TRBV12-3 or TRBV12-4 and TRBJ2-1, with D perhaps matching TRBD2 (5 bases). The CDR3 is 13 residues long. V lost 3 bases, J lost 4 bases, and 7 bases lay in between. The CDR3 spells CASSFSGYNEQFF. The CDR3 bases are TGTGCCAGCAGTTTCTCGGGATACAATGAGCAGTTCTTC.

Written as DNA, the CDR3 is TGTGCCAGCACCCTGGGGCGGGGGGGCTCTTCCTACGAGCAGTACTTC. Residues: CASTLGRGGSSYEQYF. The genes are TRBV5-4 and TRBJ2-7, with 9 positions matching TRBD2. The CDR3 contains 16 residues. J gave up 1 base and V 6 bases, and 11 bases lay outside the gene matches. Germline-derived CDR1 and CDR2 are SGHNT and YYREEE (reference sequence).

The chain uses TRBV6-5 and TRBJ1-3; D remains ambiguous. CDR1 MNHEY and CDR2 SVGAGI come from the germline V gene. The CDR3 has 15 amino acids. V was trimmed by 4 bases and J by 0 bases, leaving 10 bases between them. In nucleotides, the CDR3 is TGTGCCAGCAGTTCGAACGCCTACTCTGGAAACACCATATATTTT. Residues: CASSSNAYSGNTIYF.

The chain carries TRBV19 and TRBJ2-5; 7 bases map to TRBD1. J gave up 5 bases and V 6 bases, and 9 bases lay outside the gene matches. The CDR3 contains 14 residues. Germline loops: CDR1 LNHDA, CDR2 SQIVND (reference sequence). CDR3 nucleotide sequence: TGTGCCAGTAGAAGAAGACAGGGATGGGAGACCCAGTACTTC. This sequence encodes CASRRRQGWETQYF.

The V gene is TRBV7-9, the J gene TRBJ2-7, with D perhaps matching TRBD1 (5 bases). The CDR3 is made up of 14 amino acids. Germline V gives CDR1 SEHNR, CDR2 FQNEAQ (reference sequence). Trimming left V 5 bases short and J 3 bases short, with 14 bases between. CDR3 loop: CASSRSDSLYEQYF. DNA for the CDR3: TGTGCCAGCAGCCGAAGCGACAGCCTCTACGAGCAGTACTTC.

V is TRBV10-3 and J is TRBJ1-2; a possible D gene is TRBD1 (5 bases). The V and J ends lost 2 bases and 8 bases respectively, with 12 bases between them. Germline V lookup: CDR1 ENHRY, CDR2 SYGVKD. The CDR3 covers 13 residues. The CDR3 region is CAISEPRDFGYTF. The CDR3 DNA is TGTGCCATCAGTGAGCCCCGGGACTTCGGCTACACCTTC.

The CDR3 region has the DNA TGTGCCATCCAAATCAACACAGGTAACTATGGCTACACCTTC. Its protein product is CAIQINTGNYGYTF. This chain uses TRBV10-3 with TRBJ1-2; a weak D match, TRBD1 (5 bases). Germline V gene lookup returns CDR1 ENHRY and CDR2 SYGVKD. The V end lost 8 bases, the J end lost 1 base, and 14 bases lay between the germline ends. CDR3 size: 14 residues.

The chain employs TRBV3-1 (or the pseudogene TRBV3-2) and TRBJ2-3; tentatively, D is TRBD2 (7 bases). Germline-derived CDR1 and CDR2 are LGHDT and YNNKEL (reference sequence). This CDR3 spans 15 amino acids. Between the trimmed V and J ends, which lost 3 bases and 6 bases, there was a span of 16 bases. CDR3 sequence: CASSQVSGGGDTQYF. CDR3 DNA: TGTGCCAGCAGCCAGGTGTCGGGGGGCGGTGATACGCAGTATTTT.

V gene TRBV29-1 combines with J gene TRBJ2-1; 9 nucleotides align to TRBD2. V lost 4 bases to trimming and J lost 4 bases; unmatched junction nucleotides: 11. CDR1 SQVTM and CDR2 ANQGSEA come from the germline V gene. The CDR3 loop spans 16 amino acids. The CDR3, as DNA: TGCAGCGTTGGAACGTCGGCGGGGGGGCGGTACAATGAGCAGTTCTTC. This translates into CSVGTSAGGRYNEQFF.

The chain has TRBV9 and TRBJ2-7, with no clear D. The CDR3 consists of 14 residues. Germline CDR1 and CDR2: SGDLS and YYNGEE. Trimming left V 0 bases short and J 3 bases short, with 10 bases between. The chain's CDR3 is CASSVESYSYEQYF. CDR3 coding DNA: TGTGCCAGCAGCGTAGAGAGCTATAGCTACGAGCAGTACTTC.